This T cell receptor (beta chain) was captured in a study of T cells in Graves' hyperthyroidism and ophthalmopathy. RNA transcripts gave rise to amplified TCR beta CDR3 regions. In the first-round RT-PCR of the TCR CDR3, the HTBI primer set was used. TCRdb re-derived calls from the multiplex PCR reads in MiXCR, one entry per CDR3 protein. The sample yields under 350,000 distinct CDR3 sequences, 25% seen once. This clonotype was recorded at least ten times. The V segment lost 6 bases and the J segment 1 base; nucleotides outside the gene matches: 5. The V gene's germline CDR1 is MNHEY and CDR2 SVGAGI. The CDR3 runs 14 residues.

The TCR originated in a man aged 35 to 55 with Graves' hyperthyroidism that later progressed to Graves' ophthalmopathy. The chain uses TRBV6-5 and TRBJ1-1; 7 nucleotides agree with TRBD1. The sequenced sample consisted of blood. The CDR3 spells CASRYGTANTEAFF. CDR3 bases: TGTGCCAGCAGATACGGGACAGCGAACACTGAAGCTTTCTTT.